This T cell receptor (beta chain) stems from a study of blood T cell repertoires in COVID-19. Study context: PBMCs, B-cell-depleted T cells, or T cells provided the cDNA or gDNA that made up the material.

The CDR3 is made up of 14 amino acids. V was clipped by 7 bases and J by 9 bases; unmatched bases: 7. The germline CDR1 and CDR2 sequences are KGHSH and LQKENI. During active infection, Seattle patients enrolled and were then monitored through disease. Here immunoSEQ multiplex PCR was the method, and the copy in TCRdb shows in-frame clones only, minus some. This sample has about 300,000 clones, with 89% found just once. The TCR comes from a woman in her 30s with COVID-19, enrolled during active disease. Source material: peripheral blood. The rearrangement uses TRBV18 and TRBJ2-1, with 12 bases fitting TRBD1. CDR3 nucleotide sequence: TGTGCCAGCTACCCTGGGACAGGGGGCATTGAGCAGTTCTTC. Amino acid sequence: CASYPGTGGIEQFF.